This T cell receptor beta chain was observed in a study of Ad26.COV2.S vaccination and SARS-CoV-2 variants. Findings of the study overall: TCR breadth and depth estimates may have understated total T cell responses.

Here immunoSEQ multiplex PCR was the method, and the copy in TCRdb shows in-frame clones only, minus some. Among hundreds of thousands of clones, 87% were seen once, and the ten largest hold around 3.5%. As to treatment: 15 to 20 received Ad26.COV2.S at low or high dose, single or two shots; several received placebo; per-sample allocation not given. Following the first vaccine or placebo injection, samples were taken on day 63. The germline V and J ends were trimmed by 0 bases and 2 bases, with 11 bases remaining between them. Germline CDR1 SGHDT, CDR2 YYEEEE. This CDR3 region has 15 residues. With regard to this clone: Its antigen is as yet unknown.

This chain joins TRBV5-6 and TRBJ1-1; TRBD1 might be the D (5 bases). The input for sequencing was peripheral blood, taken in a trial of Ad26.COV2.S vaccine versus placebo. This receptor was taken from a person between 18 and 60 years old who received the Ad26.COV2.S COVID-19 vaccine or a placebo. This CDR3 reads CASSLEGRENTEAFF. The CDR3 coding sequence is TGTGCCAGCAGCTTGGAGGGCAGGGAAAACACTGAAGCTTTCTTT.